One sample yielded the 18 T cell receptor beta chains listed below, sequenced in a study of T cell repertoires in cytomegalovirus infection. TCRdb passed the reads through MiXCR, listing each CDR3 protein once. This repertoire shows 340,000 or so distinct CDR3 sequences, 20% to 25% found once; its top ten account for about 14%. No antigen has been assigned to these receptors. Sequencing was performed on cultured PBMCs, taken from culture after CMV antigen stimulation. All receptors derive from a human donor in good health (CMV status not recorded). Some clones in this sample may be carry-over from other donors' samples.

A single count supports this clonotype. The chain uses TRBV6-1 and TRBJ2-1, with 12 nucleotides matching TRBD2. The germline CDR1 and CDR2 sequences are MNHNS and SASEGT. The CDR3 spans 15 residues. V gave up 6 bases and J gave up 3 bases; unmatched junction bases: 3. CDR3 DNA: TGTGCCAGCAGGACTAGCGGGAGTGTCTACAATGAGCAGTTCTTC. Residues: CASRTSGSVYNEQFF.

Many counts were recorded for this clonotype. The chain links TRBV30 to TRBJ2-6, with TRBD2 identical over 8 bases. Germline lookup yields CDR1 GTSNPN and CDR2 SVGIG (reference sequence). The ends lost 5 bases at V and 3 bases at J; junction bases unmatched: 3. This CDR3 spans 14 amino acids. CDR3 in amino acids: CAWAGGVGANVLTF. The CDR3 region has the DNA TGTGCCTGGGCGGGGGGAGTTGGGGCCAACGTCCTGACTTTC.

V usage is TRBV20-1 and J usage is TRBJ2-1; TRBD2 aligns across 7 bases. Germline loops: CDR1 DFQATT, CDR2 SNEGSKA (reference sequence). The CDR3 is made up of 16 amino acids. The V segment lost 5 bases and the J segment 0 bases; nucleotides outside the gene matches: 10. Here the CDR3 reads CSAASSGRSSYNEQFF. The CDR3 coding sequence is TGCAGTGCTGCGTCTAGCGGTCGTAGCTCCTACAATGAGCAGTTCTTC.

This clonotype was counted only a few times. This chain connects TRBV28 to TRBJ2-7, with 10 bases fitting TRBD1. J was trimmed by 6 bases and V by 6 bases; bases with no gene match: 8. CDR3 length: 14 amino acids. Germline CDR1 and CDR2: MDHEN and SYDVKM. CDR3 sequence: CASSSPGTGAEQYV. For the CDR3, the DNA is TGTGCCAGCAGCAGTCCCGGGACAGGGGCCGAGCAGTACGTC.

This clonotype has only a few counts. The genes are TRBV15 and TRBJ2-1; the D gene is possibly TRBD2 (6 bases). In germline, CDR1 is LNHNV, CDR2 YYDKDF (reference sequence). The CDR3 is 14 amino acids. The V end lost 0 bases, the J end lost 11 bases, and 14 bases lay between the germline ends. CDR3 sequence reads: CATSRDVAAGKQFF. CDR3 DNA: TGTGCCACCAGCAGAGATGTAGCTGCGGGAAAGCAGTTCTTC.

The chain links TRBV28 to TRBJ1-5; D gene uncertain. V lost 5 bases to trimming and J lost 0 bases, with 11 bases between them. This CDR3 spans 15 amino acids. Germline V CDR1 and CDR2: MDHEN, SYDVKM. The CDR3 DNA reads as TGTGCCAGCAGTCCATCCCTTGCTAGCAATCAGCCCCAGCATTTT. It yields the protein CASSPSLASNQPQHF.

The genes are TRBV3-1 and TRBJ2-3; unclear D gene. In germline, CDR1 is LGHDT, CDR2 YNNKEL (reference sequence). V lost 2 bases to trimming and J lost 5 bases, with 17 bases between them. The length of the CDR3 is 16 residues. CDR3 coding DNA: TGTGCCAGCAGCCAAAGTTACCGAGTTCGAAGAGATACGCAGTATTTT. Its translation: CASSQSYRVRRDTQYF.

This clonotype was seen many times. CDR3 in DNA: TGTGCCAGCAGCTTAGAACAGGGGCTCTCTGGGGCCAACGTCCTGACTTTC. It is translated as CASSLEQGLSGANVLTF. The chain is built from TRBV7-2 and TRBJ2-6; 7 bases agree with TRBD1. In germline, CDR1 is SGHTA, CDR2 FQGNSA. Trimming took 1 base from V and 0 from J; bases not matched to a gene: 3. The CDR3 consists of 17 residues.

This clonotype was counted many times. The chain recombines TRBV7-2 with TRBJ2-6; D not resolved. This CDR3 comprises 14 residues. Trimming stripped 5 bases from V and 0 bases from J, with 5 bases between. Germline loops: CDR1 SGHTA, CDR2 FQGNSA. The CDR3 bases are TGTGCCAGCAGCGCCAGCTCTGGGGCCAACGTCCTGACTTTC. This translates into CASSASSGANVLTF.

The table lists this clonotype with a few counts. V gene TRBV9 combines with J gene TRBJ2-3, with D possibly matching TRBD1 (6 bases). Germline values: CDR1 SGDLS, CDR2 YYNGEE. V was cut by 0 bases and J by 2 bases, with 16 bases left in between. The CDR3 sequence is 17 residues long. The CDR3 DNA is TGTGCCAGCAGCGTAGGATTTAGCAGGGGTTTCACAGATACGCAGTATTTT. It codes for CASSVGFSRGFTDTQYF.

The table lists this clonotype with many counts. The rearrangement joins TRBV28 to TRBJ2-7; 10 nucleotides line up with TRBD1. Losses at the gene ends were 6 bases for V and 7 bases for J; bases not matched to a gene: 9. This CDR3 comprises 14 residues. Germline loops: CDR1 MDHEN, CDR2 SYDVKM. DNA for the CDR3: TGTGCCAGCAGCCCGCGACAGGGGGCGAGGGAGCAGTACTTC. Translating it yields CASSPRQGAREQYF.

J is TRBJ2-3 and V is TRBV28; 9 bases are a match to TRBD1. CDR1 and CDR2 from the germline V gene are MDHEN and SYDVKM. The junction had 11 bases not matched to a gene; V was cut back by 6 bases and J by 7 bases. The CDR3 spans 15 residues. The CDR3 nucleotides are TGTGCCAGCAGAGGAGCGGGACAGGGTCGTTATACGCAGTATTTT. This encodes CASRGAGQGRYTQYF.

The rearrangement links TRBV6-1 to TRBJ1-3, with TRBD1 as a possible D gene (5 bases). The V end lost 6 bases, the J end lost 4 bases, and 10 bases lay between the germline ends. The CDR3 length is 13 residues. Germline CDR1 and CDR2: MNHNS and SASEGT. Written as DNA, the CDR3 is TGTGCCAGCAGCCCGACAGCCGGAAACACCATATATTTT. This encodes CASSPTAGNTIYF.

CDR3 in amino acids: CASSRQVSGANVLTF. The CDR3 DNA sequence: TGTGCCAGTAGCCGACAGGTCTCTGGGGCCAACGTCCTGACTTTC. V is TRBV19 and J is TRBJ2-6; the D gene is possibly TRBD1 (6 bases). Germline-derived CDR1 and CDR2 are LNHDA and SQIVND (reference sequence). V lost 6 bases to trimming and J lost 0 bases, with 9 bases between them. CDR3 length: 15 amino acids.

The chain uses TRBV12-3 or TRBV12-4 and TRBJ1-1, with D perhaps matching TRBD1 (5 bases). The CDR3 spans 13 residues. The V end was cut by 3 bases, the J end by 7 bases, with 12 bases between. In DNA, the CDR3 is TGTGCCAGCAGTTTTTCAGGGAAGGATGAAGCTTTCTTT. This sequence encodes CASSFSGKDEAFF.

The chain is built from TRBV4-3 and TRBJ2-2; D is unresolved. There are 15 residues in the CDR3. Between the trimmed V and J ends, which lost 0 bases and 8 bases, there was a span of 13 bases. CDR1 LGHNA and CDR2 YSLEER come from the germline V gene. In DNA form, the CDR3 reads TGCGCCAGCAGCCAAGATTACCAAGCTTTAGGGGAGCTGTTTTTT. Amino acids: CASSQDYQALGELFF.

With respect to this clonotype: At one end, the junction sequence differs from germline, possibly due to a read error. This chain uses TRBV5-6 with TRBJ2-3; D uncertain. The CDR3 has 14 residues. Germline CDR1 is SGHDT and CDR2 is YYEEEE. CDR3 sequence (DNA): TGTGCCAGCAACTTGGGCCCGGTCACAGATACGCAGTATTTT. Translation gives CASNLGPVTDTQYF.

The chain combines TRBV6-1 with TRBJ2-7; weak D call: TRBD2 (6 bases). V lost 6 bases to trimming and J lost 1 base, with 13 bases between them. Germline CDR1 is MNHNS and CDR2 is SASEGT. This CDR3 is built from 14 residues. CDR3 DNA: TGTGCCAGCAGAACGAATAGCGGTTCCTACGAGCAGTACGTC. This sequence encodes CASRTNSGSYEQYV.